The 5 T cell receptor beta chains below were found in one sample sequenced in a study of shared clonotypes between healthy human individuals. Profiling relied on immunoSEQ multiplex PCR, and the TCRdb table lists in-frame clones only, not all of them. This sample has about 1.9 million clones, with around 93% found just once. Naive CD8 cells comprised CD45RO-negative, CCR7-positively selected cells, excluding terminally differentiated effector memory CD45RA+ cells. Sequenced input: naive CD8+ T cells from PBMCs. The receptors originated from a man younger than 35 in good health. Some clones in this sample may be carry-over from other donors' samples.

The V gene is TRBV4-1, the J gene TRBJ2-7, with TRBD1 matching over 7 bases. Germline CDR1 is MGHRA and CDR2 is YSYEKL. The J segment lost 1 base and the V segment lost 4 bases, leaving 7 bases of the junction unmatched. There are 15 residues in the CDR3. The CDR3 nucleotides read TGCGCCAGCAGCCCAGAACAGGGGCTATCCTACGAGCAGTACTTC. Translating gives CASSPEQGLSYEQYF.

The chain uses TRBV5-5 and TRBJ1-2, with TRBD1 matching 7 bases. J lost 1 base, V lost 2 bases, and 8 bases had no gene match. The germline V gene has CDR1 SGHKS and CDR2 YYEKEE (reference sequence). This CDR3 has 16 amino acids. CDR3 sequence: CASSFGQARHNYGYTF. CDR3 in DNA: TGTGCCAGCAGCTTTGGACAGGCCCGTCATAACTATGGCTACACCTTC.

This chain uses TRBV7-9 with TRBJ1-1; D is unresolved. This CDR3 is 12 amino acids long. CDR1 and CDR2 from the germline V gene are SEHNR and FQNEAQ (reference sequence). Trimming removed 5 bases from V and 8 bases from J, with 12 bases in between. The CDR3 DNA follows: TGTGCCAGCAGCCTGCAAAGGATAGAAGCTTTCTTT. Protein sequence: CASSLQRIEAFF.

This clone occurred once. An end of the junction differs from the germline gene, which may be a read error. CDR3 amino acids: CASNLGANVLTF. DNA of the CDR3: TGTGCCAGCAACTTGGGAGCCAACGTCCTGACTTTC. The chain couples TRBV5-6 to TRBJ2-6; D remains unclear. Germline CDR1 reads SGHDT; CDR2 reads YYEEEE. The CDR3 consists of 12 residues.

The V call is TRBV5-1, the J call TRBJ2-2; D remains ambiguous. V was pared by 0 bases and J by 3 bases, with 12 bases between. The CDR3 has 16 residues. The V gene's germline CDR1 is SGHRS and CDR2 YFSETQ. Here the CDR3 DNA reads TGCGCCAGCAGCTTGGAGTGGAGCAGCTACACCGGGGAGCTGTTTTTT. Its protein product is CASSLEWSSYTGELFF.